The 29 T cell receptor beta chains reported below all come from one sample, sequenced in a study of molecular identifiers for immune sequencing clone quantification. TCRdb itself ran the PCR reads through MiXCR, one entry per CDR3 protein. The sample holds approximately 630,000 distinct CDR3 sequences, roughly 27% seen once. The source material was naive CD8+ T cells from blood, with Jurkat cell RNA spiked in. Subset here: FACS-sorted CD8+CD4-CCR7+CD45RA+ naive T cells. These receptor sequences come from a human donor in good health. Some libraries in this study had Jurkat cell RNA spiked in.

This clonotype was found many times. The chain couples TRBV11-2 to TRBJ2-5; D is perhaps TRBD2 (6 bases). Trimming left V 1 base short and J 2 bases short, with 11 bases between. The V gene's germline CDR1 is SGHAT and CDR2 FQNNGV. This CDR3 region has 15 residues. CDR3 protein: CASSLAAGQQETQYF. The CDR3 region has the DNA TGTGCCAGCAGCTTAGCCGCGGGGCAGCAAGAGACCCAGTACTTC.

The V and J genes are TRBV12-3 or TRBV12-4 and TRBJ2-1; D is undetermined. With 6 bases removed from V and 6 bases from J, the gap between germline ends came to 15 bases. The CDR3 runs to 14 residues. CDR3 in DNA: TGTGCCAGCAGCTACTTGCAGAGAATCAATGAGCAGTTCTTC. Encoded protein: CASSYLQRINEQFF.

This clonotype was counted only a few times. The CDR3 DNA reads as TGTGCCAGCAGCGCCAGCGGGAGGGCAGTCGATGAGCAGTTCTTC. This encodes CASSASGRAVDEQFF. The rearrangement links TRBV11-2 to TRBJ2-1; the match to TRBD2 covers 10 bases. CDR1 is SGHAT and CDR2 is FQNNGV in the germline V gene. The trim removed 5 bases at V and 8 bases at J, leaving 9 bases unmatched. This CDR3 has 15 residues.

This clonotype was detected many times. The genes are TRBV4-3 and TRBJ1-2; 8 nucleotides match TRBD1. J lost 3 bases, V lost 1 base, and 4 bases had no gene match. The CDR3 totals 15 residues. Germline V CDR1 and CDR2: LGHNA, YSLEER. The CDR3 sequence: CASSQGTGKDYGYTF. The CDR3 DNA sequence: TGCGCCAGCAGCCAAGGGACAGGGAAGGACTATGGCTACACCTTC.

This clonotype showed up many times. The genes are TRBV6-1 and TRBJ2-3; 10 bases fit TRBD2. The V gene end was trimmed by 6 bases and the J gene end by 2 bases; junction bases not matched to a gene: 8. The CDR3 extends over 16 amino acids. CDR1 and CDR2 from the germline V gene are MNHNS and SASEGT. CDR3 sequence reads: CASRALLAGHTDTQYF. DNA of the CDR3: TGTGCCAGCAGAGCTTTACTAGCGGGACACACAGATACGCAGTATTTT.

At least ten counts were recorded for this clonotype. The chain combines TRBV27 with TRBJ1-5; the D gene is possibly TRBD1 (6 bases). Trimming removed 5 bases from V and 1 base from J, with 9 bases in between. Germline-derived CDR1 and CDR2 are MNHEY and SMNVEV (reference sequence). The CDR3 is made up of 14 amino acids. The CDR3 loop reads CASSLRGSNQPQHF. The CDR3 region has the DNA TGTGCCAGCAGTCTAAGGGGGAGCAATCAGCCCCAGCATTTT.

The chain employs TRBV18 and TRBJ2-7, with 7 bases fitting TRBD2. CDR3 length equals 15 residues. Germline loops: CDR1 KGHSH, CDR2 LQKENI. V trimming: 3 bases; J trimming: 0 bases; junction bases outside the gene matches: 5. CDR3 amino acids: CASSPSGSYSYEQYF. The DNA for the CDR3 is TGTGCCAGCTCACCTAGCGGGTCCTACTCCTACGAGCAGTACTTC.

With regard to this clonotype: A much larger clonotype is one base distant, so this may be a read error. The CDR3 loop reads CASSVRDGSFEAFF. The CDR3 DNA is TGTGCCAGCAGCGTGCGGGACGGGAGTTTTGAAGCTTTCTTT. V and J are TRBV5-3 and TRBJ1-1; tentative D call: TRBD1 (5 bases). TRBV5-3 is marked as an open reading frame, function uncertain. The CDR3 sequence is 14 residues long. Trimming stripped 8 bases from V and 7 bases from J, with 21 bases between.

The chain carries TRBV4-1 and TRBJ2-1, with D perhaps matching TRBD2 (5 bases). V was cut by 1 base and J by 8 bases, with 12 bases left in between. Germline assignment: CDR1 MGHRA and CDR2 YSYEKL. The CDR3 loop spans 14 amino acids. The CDR3 loop reads CASSQANGEYEQFF. CDR3 DNA sequence: TGCGCCAGCAGCCAAGCGAACGGGGAGTATGAGCAGTTCTTC.

This clonotype was counted many times. This chain links TRBV20-1 with TRBJ2-7; D uncertain. CDR3 length: 13 amino acids. Trimming removed 0 bases at V and 2 bases at J, with 8 bases between. The germline V gene has CDR1 DFQATT and CDR2 SNEGSKA (reference sequence). In DNA form, the CDR3 reads TGCAGTGCTAGAGATACCCTCCCCTACGAGCAGTACTTC. Translated, it gives CSARDTLPYEQYF.

This clonotype was counted at least ten times. The rearrangement uses TRBV4-1 and TRBJ2-7, with a tentative D call TRBD2 (7 bases). The CDR3 is 14 amino acids. Looked up from germline, CDR1 is MGHRA and CDR2 is YSYEKL. V shed 4 bases and J shed 4 bases, with 14 bases lying between them. The CDR3, as DNA: TGCGCCAGCAGCCCCAGGGCGGGGGCGTACGAGCAGTACTTC. Translation: CASSPRAGAYEQYF.

The rearrangement links TRBV9 to TRBJ1-1, with no clear D. This CDR3 spans 14 amino acids. Looked up from germline, CDR1 is SGDLS and CDR2 is YYNGEE. Trimming stripped 0 bases from V and 0 bases from J, with 6 bases between. CDR3 nucleotide sequence: TGTGCCAGCAGCGTAGTTTATTTGAACACTGAAGCTTTCTTT. Amino acids: CASSVVYLNTEAFF.

This chain uses TRBV7-9 with TRBJ2-7, with 7 bases that match TRBD1. Germline lookup yields CDR1 SEHNR and CDR2 FQNEAQ (reference sequence). Trimming at V came to 3 bases and at J to 0 bases, leaving 2 bases not matched to a gene. The CDR3 has 14 amino acids. The CDR3: CASSLTGRSYEQYF. CDR3 in DNA: TGTGCCAGCAGCTTGACAGGGCGCTCCTACGAGCAGTACTTC.

The sample holds many counts of this clonotype. The chain uses TRBV18 and TRBJ2-5, with 12 positions matching TRBD1. J gave up 3 bases and V 4 bases, and 15 bases lay outside the gene matches. The CDR3 is made up of 19 amino acids. Germline CDR1 and CDR2: KGHSH and LQKENI. The CDR3 region is CASSRAGTGGPTEEETQYF. The CDR3 nucleotides read TGTGCCAGCTCACGTGCCGGGACAGGGGGCCCCACTGAAGAAGAGACCCAGTACTTC.

This clonotype was seen only a few times. This chain links TRBV6-2 or TRBV6-3 with TRBJ1-2; D uncertain. The CDR3 consists of 19 residues. The germline gives CDR1 MNHEY, CDR2 SVGEGT. Trimming took 3 bases from V and 8 from J, leaving 31 bases between them. The CDR3 region has the DNA TGTGCCAGCAGTTATGAGTTACCCGGGCGCGAAGATTCCCCACGAGGCTACACCTTC. Its protein product is CASSYELPGREDSPRGYTF.

At least ten counts were recorded for this clonotype. V is TRBV4-1 and J is TRBJ2-3; 14 nucleotides align to TRBD2. There are 15 residues in the CDR3. V shed 5 bases and J 6 bases; nucleotides not matched to a gene: 4. Germline CDR1 reads MGHRA; CDR2 reads YSYEKL. In nucleotides, the CDR3 is TGCGCCAGCAGCGAGACTAGCGGGGGGGTCGATACGCAGTATTTT. Translated: CASSETSGGVDTQYF.

V usage is TRBV28 and J usage is TRBJ1-6; D may be TRBD1 (5 bases). CDR1 and CDR2 from the germline V gene are MDHEN and SYDVKM. The germline V and J ends were trimmed by 5 bases and 2 bases, with 13 bases remaining between them. The CDR3 totals 16 residues. The CDR3 reads CASSIQQETYNSPLHF. CDR3 DNA sequence: TGTGCCAGCAGTATTCAACAGGAGACCTATAATTCACCCCTCCACTTT.

On this clonotype itself: A read error may explain this, as a much larger clone is one base away. The genes are TRBV7-6 and TRBJ2-5; D is ambiguous. The CDR3 consists of 15 residues. Per the germline V gene, CDR1 is SGHVS and CDR2 is FNYEAQ. Trimming took 4 bases from V and 7 from J, leaving 19 bases between them. The DNA of the CDR3 is TGTGCCAGCAGCTCCACCGTAGAGTTTGACGTGACCCAGTACTTC. It specifies CASSSTVEFDVTQYF.

The chain employs TRBV27 and TRBJ2-3; the D is unclear. The germline CDR1 and CDR2 sequences are MNHEY and SMNVEV (reference sequence). Between the trimmed V and J ends, which lost 4 bases and 5 bases, there was a span of 13 bases. This CDR3 is built from 14 residues. The CDR3 bases are TGTGCCAGCAGTTCGGTTCTACAGCTAGATACGCAGTATTTT. The encoded protein is CASSSVLQLDTQYF.

This clonotype was seen only once. A much larger clone sits a single nucleotide away, making a read error possible. The chain joins TRBV27 to TRBJ2-3; 10 bases match TRBD2. CDR3 length: 14 amino acids. Germline assignment: CDR1 MNHEY and CDR2 SMNVEV (reference sequence). CDR3 in amino acids: CAGSVGLAMDTQYF. The CDR3, as DNA: TGTGCCGGCAGTGTGGGACTAGCGATGGATACGCAGTATTTT.

This clonotype was found many times. The chain joins TRBV30 to TRBJ1-1, with 8 bases lining up with TRBD1. Germline V gene data show CDR1 as GTSNPN and CDR2 as SVGIG (reference sequence). Unmatched junction bases numbered 12, after V lost 2 bases and J lost 4 bases. The CDR3 has 16 residues. DNA of the CDR3: TGTGCCTGGAGTCTCCCACGCGGACAGGGCGGCACTGAAGCTTTCTTT. Encoded protein: CAWSLPRGQGGTEAFF. Combining the CDR3 with reference TRBV30 and TRBJ1-1 gives the whole variable domain SQTIHQWPATLVQPVGSPLSLECTVEGTSNPNLYWYRQAAGRGLQLLFYSVGIGQISSEVPQNLSASRPQDRQFILSSKKLLLSDSGFYLCAWSLPRGQGGTEAFFGQGTRLTVV.

There are many counts of this clonotype. The junction and the germline gene differ at one end; a read error may be behind it. The chain uses TRBV7-9 and TRBJ2-5; 8 bases are shared with TRBD2. The germline CDR1 and CDR2 sequences are SEHNR and FQNEAQ (reference sequence). This CDR3 comprises 14 residues. The CDR3, as DNA: TGTGCCAGCACCCCGTGGGAAGCGGGAGAGGCCCAGTACTTC. This encodes CASTPWEAGEAQYF.

This clonotype was picked up a small number of times. V gene TRBV29-1 combines with J gene TRBJ1-3; D uncertain. The V gene's germline CDR1 is SQVTM and CDR2 ANQGSEA. V lost 5 bases to trimming and J lost 2 bases, with 4 bases between them. The CDR3 extends over 11 amino acids. The CDR3 DNA reads TGCAGCGTTATCCCTGGAAACACCATATATTTT. This sequence encodes CSVIPGNTIYF.

The V and J genes are TRBV7-2 and TRBJ2-2; TRBD1 agrees at 7 bases. The length of the CDR3 is 13 residues. Trimming cost V 5 bases and J 9 bases; bases outside gene matches: 6. CDR1 is SGHTA and CDR2 is FQGNSA in the germline V gene. CDR3 residues: CASSVGDSRELFF. In nucleotides, the CDR3 is TGTGCCAGCAGCGTAGGGGACAGTCGGGAGCTGTTTTTT.

This clonotype was recorded many times. CDR3 nucleotide sequence: TGTGCCAGCAGTTACTTGGGTTCGGAGGGAGGGTACTTC. Protein: CASSYLGSEGGYF. The rearrangement links TRBV6-6 to TRBJ2-7; a weak D match, TRBD2 (6 bases). CDR1 is MNHNY, CDR2 SVGAGI, per germline (reference sequence). Trimming took 1 base from V and 12 from J, leaving 16 bases between them. The CDR3 runs to 13 residues.

In its sample, this clonotype was seen a few times. The V and J genes are TRBV7-9 and TRBJ2-1, with D perhaps TRBD1 (5 bases). Trimming stripped 7 bases from V and 5 bases from J, with 18 bases between. This CDR3 spans 15 amino acids. Per the germline V gene, CDR1 is SEHNR and CDR2 is FQNEAQ (reference sequence). The CDR3 DNA reads TGTGCCAGCACCCCAATCAACAGGATCGACAATGAGCAGTTCTTC. Residues: CASTPINRIDNEQFF.

This sequence joins TRBV19 and TRBJ2-7; no definite D call. The V gene lost 3 bases and the J gene lost 7 bases, with 16 bases spanning the gap. This CDR3 region has 14 residues. CDR1 and CDR2 (germline): LNHDA, SQIVND (reference sequence). The CDR3 is CASSINAIALEQYF. The CDR3 DNA reads as TGTGCCAGTAGTATTAACGCTATTGCCCTGGAGCAGTACTTC.

This clonotype was seen ten or more times. The rearrangement links TRBV6-2 or TRBV6-3 to TRBJ2-7, with TRBD2 as a possible D gene (6 bases). This CDR3 contains 14 residues. The germline CDR1 and CDR2 sequences are MNHEY and SVGEGT. Trimming stripped 7 bases from V and 5 bases from J, with 18 bases between. The CDR3 DNA reads TGTGCCAGCAAGCGGGCCAACCCCAGCGACGAGCAGTACTTC. Protein: CASKRANPSDEQYF.

Points on this clonotype: A read error may be the cause here, since a much bigger clone is one base away. The chain recombines TRBV4-3 with TRBJ2-3, with a tentative D call TRBD1 (6 bases). The CDR3 runs to 16 residues. V shed 4 bases and J shed 1 base, with 15 bases lying between them. Germline CDR1 LGHNA, CDR2 YSLEER. The CDR3 region is CASSPAPEGGTDTQYF. The CDR3 DNA reads as TGCGCCAGCAGCCCAGCCCCCGAGGGGGGCACAGATACGCAGTATTTT.